What follows are 27 T cell receptor beta chains derived from one specimen sequenced in a study of CD8+ T cells in alopecia areata. Sequencing used cDNA as its template, made by extracting RNA and reverse transcribing it. TCRdb's table, derived via immunoSEQ multiplex PCR, lists solely in-frame clones and lacks some. The repertoire holds about 97,000 clones, with 41% as singletons. The material sequenced was CD4+ T cells sorted from blood. These receptors all stem from a human donor with alopecia areata.

The V gene is TRBV30, the J gene TRBJ2-2, with D unclear. The germline V gene has CDR1 GTSNPN and CDR2 SVGIG (reference sequence). The V and J ends lost 0 bases and 3 bases respectively, with 5 bases between them. The CDR3 sequence is 13 residues long. The CDR3 bases are TGTGCCTGGAGTGTACGATACACCGGGGAGCTGTTTTTT. Its translation: CAWSVRYTGELFF.

This clone was counted a few times. The V gene is TRBV29-1, the J gene TRBJ2-2; weak D call: TRBD2 (6 bases). This CDR3 comprises 12 residues. In germline, CDR1 is SQVTM, CDR2 ANQGSEA. CDR3 nucleotide sequence: TGCAGTACCCTTTGGGGGGCCGGGGAGCTGTTTTTT. This gives the protein CSTLWGAGELFF.

V is TRBV9 and J is TRBJ1-5; D not resolved. CDR1 is SGDLS and CDR2 is YYNGEE in the germline V gene. This CDR3 contains 16 residues. The V end was cut by 0 bases, the J end by 4 bases, with 14 bases between. The CDR3 DNA follows: TGTGCCAGCAGCGTAGCTACGAGACAAACTAATCAGCCCCAGCATTTT. This encodes CASSVATRQTNQPQHF. Looking up the rest from reference TRBV9 and TRBJ1-5 gives the full variable domain: DSGVTQTPKHLITATGQRVTLRCSPRSGDLSVYWYQQSLDQGLQFLIQYYNGEERAKGNILERFSAQQFPDLHSELNLSSLELGDSALYFCASSVATRQTNQPQHFGDGTRLSIL.

As regards this clone: Compared with germline, one end of the junction differs, possibly owing to a read error. This rearrangement joins TRBV6-5 to TRBJ1-1; D not resolved. The germline CDR1 and CDR2 sequences are MNHEY and SVGAGI. The CDR3 is 11 residues long. The CDR3 sequence: CASSYSGSTLF. The DNA of the CDR3 is TGTGCCAGCAGTTACTCAGGGTCGACCCTCTTT.

The gene calls are TRBV7-9 and TRBJ1-2, with D tentatively TRBD1 (6 bases). Trimming cost V 5 bases and J 4 bases, with 14 bases left between them. From germline, CDR1 is SEHNR and CDR2 FQNEAQ (reference sequence). This CDR3 has 14 amino acids. CDR3 amino acids: CASSRPGASYGYTF. The CDR3, as DNA: TGTGCCAGCAGCCGCCCGGGGGCGTCCTATGGCTACACCTTC. The complete variable domain, with remaining parts taken from reference TRBV7-9 and TRBJ1-2, reads DTGVSQNPRHKITKRGQNVTFRCDPISEHNRLYWYRQTLGQGPEFLTYFQNEAQLEKSRLLSDRFSAERPKGSFSTLEIQRTEQGDSAMYLCASSRPGASYGYTFGSGTRLTVV.

V is TRBV29-1 and J is TRBJ2-1, with TRBD2 identical over 10 bases. CDR1 and CDR2 (germline): SQVTM, ANQGSEA. The CDR3 runs to 14 residues. The V gene end was trimmed by 7 bases and the J gene end by 9 bases; junction bases not matched to a gene: 12. Written as DNA, the CDR3 is TGCAGCGGCGATACTAGCGGGGTGGTGGTTGAGCAGTTCTTC. Protein product: CSGDTSGVVVEQFF.

The chain joins TRBV5-1 to TRBJ2-3; D may correspond to TRBD1 or TRBD2 (6 bases each). Germline V gene data show CDR1 as SGHRS and CDR2 as YFSETQ. The CDR3 has 17 residues. V lost 0 bases and J lost 1, with 15 bases in between. This chain's CDR3 is CASSLAGGLRGTDTQYF. CDR3 in DNA: TGCGCCAGCAGCTTGGCCGGGGGCCTCCGAGGCACAGATACGCAGTATTTT.

The chain couples TRBV30 to TRBJ2-1, with D uncertain. Germline CDR1 and CDR2: GTSNPN and SVGIG (reference sequence). V lost 5 bases, J lost 4 bases, and 12 bases lay in between. The CDR3 contains 13 residues. This CDR3 is CAWLHGTYNEQFF. The CDR3 nucleotides read TGTGCCTGGTTACATGGCACTTACAATGAGCAGTTCTTC.

This clone was seen just once. This chain connects TRBV2 to TRBJ2-3; D uncertain. From germline, CDR1 is SNHLY and CDR2 FYNNEI. This CDR3 spans 13 amino acids. V dropped 5 bases and J dropped 8 bases, with 14 bases sitting between them. The CDR3 protein is CASSMDLDTTQYF. The CDR3 DNA is TGTGCCAGCAGTATGGACCTCGATACTACGCAGTATTTT.

The chain couples TRBV5-6 to TRBJ2-7; the D gene is possibly TRBD1 (6 bases). Trimming took off 1 base at V and 5 bases at J, with 16 bases between the two ends. The CDR3 consists of 15 residues. Germline V CDR1 and CDR2: SGHDT, YYEEEE. This CDR3 reads CASSLREQGYHEQYF. CDR3 in DNA: TGTGCCAGCAGCTTGCGAGAACAGGGATACCACGAGCAGTACTTC.

This clone ranks as medium-sized. V usage is TRBV7-2 and J usage is TRBJ1-4; 7 positions agree with TRBD1. The V segment lost 3 bases and the J segment 3 bases; nucleotides outside the gene matches: 1. This CDR3 contains 14 residues. Germline assignment: CDR1 SGHTA and CDR2 FQGNSA. CDR3 residues: CASSFDRANEKLFF. The CDR3 DNA is TGTGCCAGCAGCTTTGACAGGGCTAATGAAAAACTGTTTTTT.

This clone was seen a few times. V and J are TRBV29-1 and TRBJ1-5, with D possibly being TRBD1 (6 bases). The CDR3 is made up of 13 amino acids. V was clipped by 6 bases and J by 3 bases, with 12 bases between them. The germline V gene has CDR1 SQVTM and CDR2 ANQGSEA. CDR3 sequence reads: CSVRGGNNQPQHF. CDR3 coding DNA: TGCAGCGTGAGGGGGGGGAACAATCAGCCCCAGCATTTT.

The J gene is TRBJ1-5, the V gene TRBV6-1, with a possible D match to TRBD1 (6 bases). This CDR3 region has 15 residues. The V end was cut by 2 bases, the J end by 7 bases, with 15 bases between. Germline V gene data show CDR1 as MNHNS and CDR2 as SASEGT. CDR3 in amino acids: CASSEMSGVGQPQHF. Here the CDR3 DNA reads TGTGCCAGCAGTGAAATGTCAGGGGTTGGGCAGCCCCAGCATTTT.

The chain employs TRBV30 and TRBJ1-1, with 8 bases matching TRBD1. The CDR3 length is 14 residues. CDR1 and CDR2 (germline): GTSNPN, SVGIG (reference sequence). J was trimmed by 6 bases and V by 3 bases; bases with no gene match: 9. In DNA, the CDR3 is TGTGCCTGGAGCGCAATAGGACAGGGAGCTGAAGCTTTCTTT. This translates into CAWSAIGQGAEAFF.

This clone was seen once. This chain connects TRBV7-3 to TRBJ2-3, with 11 positions matching TRBD1. Germline assignment: CDR1 SGHTA and CDR2 FQGTGA. J lost 2 bases, V lost 1 base, and 5 bases had no gene match. The CDR3 is made up of 17 amino acids. This chain's CDR3 is CASSLIGQGASTDTQYF. As DNA, the CDR3 is TGTGCCAGCAGCTTAATTGGACAGGGGGCGTCCACAGATACGCAGTATTTT.

V is TRBV28 and J is TRBJ2-7; 7 bases align to TRBD2. This CDR3 spans 16 amino acids. The germline V gene has CDR1 MDHEN and CDR2 SYDVKM. V shed 6 bases, J shed 3 bases, and the junction held 14 bases outside the gene matches. The CDR3 DNA is TGTGCCAGCAGGCCCCGGGTAGCGGGTCTGGGCTACGAGCAGTACTTC. Its translation: CASRPRVAGLGYEQYF.

V usage is TRBV7-9 and J usage is TRBJ2-4, with D possibly being TRBD1 (6 bases). The ends were cut back, 7 bases at V and 1 base at J, with 23 bases in the middle. CDR3 length equals 18 residues. Germline-derived CDR1 and CDR2 are SEHNR and FQNEAQ (reference sequence). The CDR3 reads CASTIWGTGNSAKNIQYF. CDR3 nucleotides: TGTGCCAGCACCATTTGGGGAACAGGGAATTCGGCCAAAAACATTCAGTACTTC.

This sequence joins TRBV27 and TRBJ1-2; D gene ambiguous. Trimming stripped 4 bases from V and 4 bases from J, with 19 bases between. Per germline, CDR1 MNHEY and CDR2 SMNVEV (reference sequence). The CDR3 sequence is 16 residues long. CDR3 coding DNA: TGTGCCAGCAGTTCCCTCCCAAGGTGGTCGACCTATGGCTACACCTTC. It codes for CASSSLPRWSTYGYTF.

This clone has more than one count but fewer than ten. This chain links TRBV29-1 with TRBJ1-1; TRBD1 matches 8 bases. The CDR3 runs 12 residues. Unmatched junction bases numbered 5, after V lost 6 bases and J lost 5 bases. Germline V lookup: CDR1 SQVTM, CDR2 ANQGSEA. This CDR3 reads CSVLRGRTEAFF. The CDR3 nucleotides are TGCAGCGTACTCAGGGGGCGTACTGAAGCTTTCTTT.

The CDR3 loop reads CASLGPADTQYF. The CDR3 DNA reads TGTGCCAGCCTTGGACCGGCAGATACGCAGTATTTT. The chain links TRBV6-1 to TRBJ2-3; D call uncertain. Trimming removed 8 bases at V and 4 bases at J, with 10 bases between. This CDR3 is built from 12 residues. Germline CDR1 and CDR2: MNHNS and SASEGT.

This clone was counted only a few times. The chain joins TRBV29-1 to TRBJ2-7; 12 positions agree with TRBD2. The junction had 4 bases not matched to a gene; V was cut back by 1 base and J by 3 bases. The CDR3 totals 15 residues. The germline gives CDR1 SQVTM, CDR2 ANQGSEA. The CDR3 nucleotides read TGCAGCGTTGAAGGGGGGACTAGCGGGCACTACGAGCAGTACTTC. It is translated as CSVEGGTSGHYEQYF.

The chain uses TRBV5-1 and TRBJ2-7, with D possibly called TRBD1 or TRBD2 (6 bases each). The germline V and J ends were trimmed by 4 bases and 1 base, with 21 bases remaining between them. The CDR3 loop spans 17 amino acids. Germline CDR1 SGHRS, CDR2 YFSETQ. The CDR3 loop reads CASSPGFGGFPSYEQYF. The CDR3 region has the DNA TGCGCCAGCAGCCCCGGTTTCGGGGGCTTCCCTTCCTACGAGCAGTACTTC.

The chain employs TRBV18 and TRBJ2-2; 7 nucleotides match TRBD1. This CDR3 contains 15 residues. The junction had 7 bases not matched to a gene; V was cut back by 6 bases and J by 3 bases. From germline, CDR1 is KGHSH and CDR2 LQKENI. CDR3 in DNA: TGTGCCAGCTCGCCTCAGGGGGAAGACACCGGGGAGCTGTTTTTT. The encoded protein is CASSPQGEDTGELFF.

V and J are TRBV2 and TRBJ2-5; no clear D gene. The last part of the DNA fits TRBJ2-7 better; the J call may be wrong. The CDR3 runs to 11 residues. The germline V gene has CDR1 SNHLY and CDR2 FYNNEI. In DNA form, the CDR3 reads TGTGCCAGCAGAGAAACCTACGAGCAGTACTTC. Its translation is CASRETYEQYF.

CDR3 nucleotides: TGTGCCAGCAGCTCCCAGTGGGGGGCCAACGTCCTGACTTTC. Protein: CASSSQWGANVLTF. The chain uses TRBV25-1 and TRBJ2-6, with no clear D. The CDR3 runs to 14 residues. V dropped 6 bases and J dropped 4 bases, with 10 bases sitting between them. Germline V gene data show CDR1 as MGHDK and CDR2 as SYGVNS. The whole variable domain, filled in from reference TRBV25-1 and TRBJ2-6, reads EADIYQTPRYLVIGTGKKITLECSQTMGHDKMYWYQQDPGMELHLIHYSYGVNSTEKGDLSSESTVSRIRTEHFPLTLESARPSHTSQYLCASSSQWGANVLTFGAGSRLTVL.

The V and J genes are TRBV30 and TRBJ2-3; TRBD1 is a possible D gene (5 bases). The CDR3 is 13 amino acids. V was pared by 4 bases and J by 6 bases, with 14 bases between. Germline values: CDR1 GTSNPN, CDR2 SVGIG (reference sequence). CDR3 sequence reads: CAWIKPGLDTQYF. CDR3 bases: TGTGCCTGGATAAAGCCAGGGCTGGATACGCAGTATTTT.

In DNA form, the CDR3 reads TGTGCCAGCAGCTCCAACGCGGGAGGGTTGGGCACAGATACGCAGTATTTT. As protein: CASSSNAGGLGTDTQYF. This chain uses TRBV5-4 with TRBJ2-3, with 9 positions matching TRBD2. Unmatched junction bases numbered 9, after V lost 3 bases and J lost 1 base. This CDR3 region has 17 residues. Germline V gene data show CDR1 as SGHNT and CDR2 as YYREEE (reference sequence).